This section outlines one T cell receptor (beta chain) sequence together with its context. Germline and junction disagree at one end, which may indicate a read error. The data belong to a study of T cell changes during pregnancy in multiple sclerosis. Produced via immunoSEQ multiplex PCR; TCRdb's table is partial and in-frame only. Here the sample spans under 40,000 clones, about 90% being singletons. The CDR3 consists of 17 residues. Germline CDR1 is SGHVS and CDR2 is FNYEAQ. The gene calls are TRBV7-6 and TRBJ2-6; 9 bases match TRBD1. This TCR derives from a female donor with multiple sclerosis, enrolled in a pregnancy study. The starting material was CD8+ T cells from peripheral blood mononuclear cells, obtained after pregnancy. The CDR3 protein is CASSSDGTGSGANVPTF. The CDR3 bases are TGTGCCAGCAGCTCAGACGGGACAGGGTCTGGGGCCAACGTCCCGACTTTC.